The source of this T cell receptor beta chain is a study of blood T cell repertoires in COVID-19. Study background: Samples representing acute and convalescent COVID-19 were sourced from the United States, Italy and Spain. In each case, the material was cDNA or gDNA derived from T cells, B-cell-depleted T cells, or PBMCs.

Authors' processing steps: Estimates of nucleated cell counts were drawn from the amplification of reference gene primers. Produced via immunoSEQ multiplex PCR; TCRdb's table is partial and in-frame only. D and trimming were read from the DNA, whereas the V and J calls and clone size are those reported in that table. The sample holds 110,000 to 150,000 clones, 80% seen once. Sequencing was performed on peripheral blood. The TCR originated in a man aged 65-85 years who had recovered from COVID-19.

CDR3 region: CASSWGANEKLFF. The CDR3 DNA reads as TGTGCCAGCAGTTGGGGGGCTAATGAAAAACTGTTTTTT. The chain recombines TRBV6-5 with TRBJ1-4, with D maybe TRBD1 (5 bases). Trimming removed 4 bases from V and 3 bases from J, with 6 bases in between. The CDR3 is 13 amino acids. Germline assignment: CDR1 MNHEY and CDR2 SVGAGI.